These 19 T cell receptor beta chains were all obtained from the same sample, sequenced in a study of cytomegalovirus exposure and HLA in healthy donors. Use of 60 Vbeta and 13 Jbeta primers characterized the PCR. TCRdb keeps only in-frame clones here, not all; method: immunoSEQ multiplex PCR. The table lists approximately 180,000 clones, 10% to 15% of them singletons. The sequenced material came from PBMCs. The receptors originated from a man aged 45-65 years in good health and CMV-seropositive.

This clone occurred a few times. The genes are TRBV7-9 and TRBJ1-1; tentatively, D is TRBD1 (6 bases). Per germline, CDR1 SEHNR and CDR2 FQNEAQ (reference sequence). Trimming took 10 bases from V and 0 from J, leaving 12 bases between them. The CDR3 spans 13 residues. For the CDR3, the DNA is TGTGCCACCTTAGGGGGTTTGAACACTGAAGCTTTCTTT. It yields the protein CATLGGLNTEAFF.

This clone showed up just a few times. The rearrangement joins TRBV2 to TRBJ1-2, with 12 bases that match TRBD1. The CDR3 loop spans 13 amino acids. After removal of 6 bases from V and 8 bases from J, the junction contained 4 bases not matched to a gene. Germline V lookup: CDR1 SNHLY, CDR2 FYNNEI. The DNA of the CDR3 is TGTGCCAGCAGCGGGGACAGGGGGCAAGGCTACACCTTC. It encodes CASSGDRGQGYTF. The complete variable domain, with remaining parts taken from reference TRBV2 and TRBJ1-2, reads EPEVTQTPSHQVTQMGQEVILRCVPISNHLYFYWYRQILGQKVEFLVSFYNNEISEKSEIFDDQFSVERPDGSNFTLKIRSTKLEDSAMYFCASSGDRGQGYTFGSGTRLTVV.

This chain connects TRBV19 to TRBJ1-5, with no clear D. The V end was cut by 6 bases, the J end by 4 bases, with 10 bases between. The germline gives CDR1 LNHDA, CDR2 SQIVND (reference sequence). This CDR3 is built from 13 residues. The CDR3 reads CASRTENNQPQHF. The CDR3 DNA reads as TGTGCCAGTAGAACAGAAAATAATCAGCCCCAGCATTTT.

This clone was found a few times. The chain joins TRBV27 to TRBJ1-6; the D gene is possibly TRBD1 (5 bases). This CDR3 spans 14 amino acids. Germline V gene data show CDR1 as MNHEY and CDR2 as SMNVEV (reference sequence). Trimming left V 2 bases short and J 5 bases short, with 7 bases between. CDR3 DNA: TGTGCCAGCAGTTTAACAGGAGATAATTCACCCCTCCACTTT. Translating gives CASSLTGDNSPLHF.

This CDR3 is CASSLSTSGGRKTQYF. CDR3 nucleotide sequence: TGTGCCAGCAGCTTAAGTACTAGCGGGGGCCGGAAGACCCAGTACTTC. The chain has TRBV7-2 and TRBJ2-5, with 11 bases aligning to TRBD2. The V segment lost 2 bases and the J segment 6 bases; nucleotides outside the gene matches: 8. There are 16 residues in the CDR3. Per germline, CDR1 SGHTA and CDR2 FQGNSA.

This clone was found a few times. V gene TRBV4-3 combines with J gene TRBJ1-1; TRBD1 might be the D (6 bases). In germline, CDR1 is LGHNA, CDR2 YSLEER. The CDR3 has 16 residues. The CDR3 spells CANAGAAGPGNTEAFF. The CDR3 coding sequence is TGCGCGAACGCAGGGGCAGCCGGGCCGGGGAACACTGAAGCTTTCTTT.

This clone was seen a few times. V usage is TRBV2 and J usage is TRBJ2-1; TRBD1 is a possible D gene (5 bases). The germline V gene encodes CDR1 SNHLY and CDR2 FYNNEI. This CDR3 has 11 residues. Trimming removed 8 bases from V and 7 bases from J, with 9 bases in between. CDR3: CASGGANEQFF. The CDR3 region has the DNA TGTGCCAGCGGTGGGGCTAATGAGCAGTTCTTC.

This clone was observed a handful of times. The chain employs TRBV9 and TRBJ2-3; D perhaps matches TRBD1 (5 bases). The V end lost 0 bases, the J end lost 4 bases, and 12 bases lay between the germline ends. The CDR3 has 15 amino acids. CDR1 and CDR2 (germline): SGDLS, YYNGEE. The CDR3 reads CASSVAQGGSDTQYF. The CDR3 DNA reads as TGTGCCAGCAGCGTAGCTCAGGGTGGTTCAGATACGCAGTATTTT.

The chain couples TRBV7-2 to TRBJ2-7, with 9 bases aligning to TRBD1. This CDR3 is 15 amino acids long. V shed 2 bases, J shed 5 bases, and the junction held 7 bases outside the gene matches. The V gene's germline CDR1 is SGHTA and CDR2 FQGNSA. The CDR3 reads CASSLLGQGIHEQYV. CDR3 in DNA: TGTGCCAGCAGCTTACTGGGACAGGGAATCCACGAGCAGTACGTC.

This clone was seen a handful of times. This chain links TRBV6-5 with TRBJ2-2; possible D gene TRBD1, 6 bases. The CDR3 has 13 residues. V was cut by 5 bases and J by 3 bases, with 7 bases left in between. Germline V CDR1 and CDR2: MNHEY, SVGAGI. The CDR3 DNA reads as TGTGCCAGCAGTCGACAGGACACCGGGGAGCTGTTTTTT. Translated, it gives CASSRQDTGELFF.

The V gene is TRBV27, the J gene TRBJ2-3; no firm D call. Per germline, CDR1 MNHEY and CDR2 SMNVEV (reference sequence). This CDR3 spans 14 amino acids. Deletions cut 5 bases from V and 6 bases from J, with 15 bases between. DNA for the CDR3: TGTGCCAGCAGTGCCGATCTGTTAGTGGATACGCAGTATTTT. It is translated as CASSADLLVDTQYF.

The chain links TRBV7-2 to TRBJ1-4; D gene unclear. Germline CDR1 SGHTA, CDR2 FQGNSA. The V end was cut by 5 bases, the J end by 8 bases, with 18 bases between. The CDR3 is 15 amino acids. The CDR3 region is CASSPSRSLREKLFF. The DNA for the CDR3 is TGTGCCAGCAGCCCTAGCCGCAGCCTGAGGGAAAAACTGTTTTTT.

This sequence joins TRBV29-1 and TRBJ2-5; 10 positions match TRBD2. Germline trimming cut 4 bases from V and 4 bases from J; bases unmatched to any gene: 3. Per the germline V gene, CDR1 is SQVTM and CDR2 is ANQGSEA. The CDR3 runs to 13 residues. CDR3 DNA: TGCAGCGTTGGGCCTAGCGGGGGAGAGACCCAGTACTTC. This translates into CSVGPSGGETQYF.

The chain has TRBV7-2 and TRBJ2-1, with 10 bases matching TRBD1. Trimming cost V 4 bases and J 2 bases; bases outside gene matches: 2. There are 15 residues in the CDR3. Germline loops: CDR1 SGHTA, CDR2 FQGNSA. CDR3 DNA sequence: TGTGCCAGCAGCTCGGACAGGGGGACCTACAATGAGCAGTTCTTC. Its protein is CASSSDRGTYNEQFF.

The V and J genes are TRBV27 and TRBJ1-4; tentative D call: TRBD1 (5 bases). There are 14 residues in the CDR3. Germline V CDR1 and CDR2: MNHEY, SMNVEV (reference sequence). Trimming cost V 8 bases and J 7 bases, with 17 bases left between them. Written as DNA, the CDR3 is TGTGCCAGCGGATCGGGACTCCCGGGTGAAAAACTGTTTTTT. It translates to CASGSGLPGEKLFF. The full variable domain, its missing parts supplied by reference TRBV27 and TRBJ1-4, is EAQVTQNPRYLITVTGKKLTVTCSQNMNHEYMSWYRQDPGLGLRQIYYSMNVEVTDKGDVPEGYKVSRKEKRNFPLILESPSPNQTSLYFCASGSGLPGEKLFFGSGTQLSVL.

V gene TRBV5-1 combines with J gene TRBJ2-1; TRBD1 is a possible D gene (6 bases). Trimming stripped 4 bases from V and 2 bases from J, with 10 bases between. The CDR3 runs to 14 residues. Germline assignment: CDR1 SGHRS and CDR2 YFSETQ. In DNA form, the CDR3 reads TGCGCCAGCAGCGGGGACAAAGCCTACAATGAGCAGTTCTTC. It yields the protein CASSGDKAYNEQFF. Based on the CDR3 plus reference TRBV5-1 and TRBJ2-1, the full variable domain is KAGVTQTPRYLIKTRGQQVTLSCSPISGHRSVSWYQQTPGQGLQFLFEYFSETQRNKGNFPGRFSGRQFSNSRSEMNVSTLELGDSALYLCASSGDKAYNEQFFGPGTRLTVL.

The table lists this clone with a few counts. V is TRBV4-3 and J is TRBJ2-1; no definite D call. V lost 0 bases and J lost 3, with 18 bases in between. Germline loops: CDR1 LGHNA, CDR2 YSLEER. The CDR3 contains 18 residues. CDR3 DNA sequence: TGCGCCAGCAGCCAAGATCCCCCGAGCCGGAGACTCTACAATGAGCAGTTCTTC. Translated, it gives CASSQDPPSRRLYNEQFF.

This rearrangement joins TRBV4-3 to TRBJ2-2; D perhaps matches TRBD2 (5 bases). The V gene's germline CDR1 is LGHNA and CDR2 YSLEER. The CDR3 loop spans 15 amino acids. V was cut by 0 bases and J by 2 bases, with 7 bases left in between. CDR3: CASSQERANTGELFF. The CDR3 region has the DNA TGCGCCAGCAGCCAAGAGCGGGCTAACACCGGGGAGCTGTTTTTT.

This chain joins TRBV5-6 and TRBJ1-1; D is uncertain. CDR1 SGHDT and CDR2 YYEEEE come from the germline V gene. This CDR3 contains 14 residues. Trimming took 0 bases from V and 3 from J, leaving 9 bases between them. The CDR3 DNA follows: TGTGCCAGCAGCTTGGGGTTTCAGGACACTGAAGCTTTCTTT. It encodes CASSLGFQDTEAFF.